This T cell receptor (beta chain) appears in the sequencing data of a study of cytotoxic CD8 clonotypes in ibrutinib-treated CLL. Study context: The average sample held approximately 240,000 productive templates and 87,000 or so productive rearrangements.

Study-level points and caveats: Clonality rose at ibrutinib response and fell back toward baseline at progression. Clonality measured at baseline exceeded age-matched healthy donors, tracking circulating CD8+ T-cell counts.

Germline CDR1 ENHRY, CDR2 SYGVKD. CDR3 size: 16 residues. V shed 4 bases and J 2 bases; nucleotides not matched to a gene: 4. Clones were read by immunoSEQ multiplex PCR, and TCRdb kept only the in-frame ones, dropping some. The table has about 160,000 clones, roughly 86% seen once; the top ten hold about 2.1%. With regard to this clone: Its antigen is undetermined.

This clonotype was obtained from a human donor with chronic lymphocytic leukemia. V usage is TRBV10-3 and J usage is TRBJ2-1; 11 bases align to TRBD2. The sequences come from PBMCs, collected after 12 months of ibrutinib treatment. The CDR3 DNA sequence: TGTGCCATCAGTGCCGAACTAGCGGGAGCCTACAATGAGCAGTTCTTC. Its protein product is CAISAELAGAYNEQFF.